Listed below are T cell receptor beta chains from one sample, sequenced in a study of identical twins. TCRdb fed the 5' RACE reads into MiXCR, producing one record per CDR3 protein. The repertoire consists of about 700,000 distinct CDR3 sequences, with approximately 6.1% occurring once and the leading ten covering roughly 1.8%. The sequenced material came from naive T cells sorted from blood. The source of these receptors is a young man in good health. The conserved cysteine and the conserved F or W are not part of the CDR3 here.

v_gene: TRBV10-1
len: 9
j_gene: TRBJ2-1
CDR3aa: ASSDRRVQF

v_gene: TRBV12-3/TRBV12-4
len: 15
j_gene: TRBJ2-2
CDR3aa: ASSLEMGGRTGGELF

v_gene: TRBV19
len: 12
j_gene: TRBJ2-5
CDR3aa: ASPLGTSGSTQY

v_gene: TRBV12-3/TRBV12-4
len: 12
j_gene: TRBJ1-1
CDR3aa: ASTPGSWNTEAF

v_gene: TRBV6-1
len: 14
j_gene: TRBJ2-2
CDR3aa: ASSEELRDGTGELF

v_gene: TRBV20-1
len: 13
j_gene: TRBJ2-7
CDR3aa: SASPSSDGPDEQY

v_gene: TRBV5-5
len: 15
j_gene: TRBJ1-3
CDR3aa: ASSLGRGHFSGNTIY

v_gene: TRBV6-5
len: 13
j_gene: TRBJ1-1
CDR3aa: ASSYSAGPNTEAF

v_gene: TRBV29-1
len: 15
j_gene: TRBJ2-1
CDR3aa: SVDNGGTGFSYNEQF

v_gene: TRBV30
len: 9
j_gene: TRBJ2-1
CDR3aa: AWSPGLWQF

v_gene: TRBV20-1
len: 11
j_gene: TRBJ2-3
CDR3aa: SALLQGTDTQY